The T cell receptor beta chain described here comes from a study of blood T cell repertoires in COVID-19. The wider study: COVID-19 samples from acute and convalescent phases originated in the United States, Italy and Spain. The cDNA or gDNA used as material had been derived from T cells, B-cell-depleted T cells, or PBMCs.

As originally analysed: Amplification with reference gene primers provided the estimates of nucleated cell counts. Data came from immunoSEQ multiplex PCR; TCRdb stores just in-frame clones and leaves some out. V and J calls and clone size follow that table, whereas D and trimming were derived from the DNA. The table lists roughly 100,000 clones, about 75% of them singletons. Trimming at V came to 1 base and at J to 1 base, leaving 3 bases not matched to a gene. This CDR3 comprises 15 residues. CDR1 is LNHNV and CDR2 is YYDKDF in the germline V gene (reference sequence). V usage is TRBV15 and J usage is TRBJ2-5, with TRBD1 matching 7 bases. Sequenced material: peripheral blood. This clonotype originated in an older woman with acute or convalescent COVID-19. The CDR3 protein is CATSRGDRAQETQYF. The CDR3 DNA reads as TGTGCCACCAGCAGAGGGGACAGAGCCCAAGAGACCCAGTACTTC.